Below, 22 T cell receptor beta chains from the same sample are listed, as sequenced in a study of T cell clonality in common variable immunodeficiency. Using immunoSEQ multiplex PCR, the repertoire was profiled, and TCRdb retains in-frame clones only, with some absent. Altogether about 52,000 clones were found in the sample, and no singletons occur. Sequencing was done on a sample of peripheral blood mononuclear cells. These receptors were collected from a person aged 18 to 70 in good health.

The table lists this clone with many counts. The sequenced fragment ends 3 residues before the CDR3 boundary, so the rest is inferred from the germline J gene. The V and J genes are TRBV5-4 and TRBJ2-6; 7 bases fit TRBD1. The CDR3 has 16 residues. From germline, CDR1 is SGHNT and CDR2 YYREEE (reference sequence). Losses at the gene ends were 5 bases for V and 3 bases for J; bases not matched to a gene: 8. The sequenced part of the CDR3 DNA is TGTGCCAGCAGTACCAGGGGGACCATTGGGGCCAACGTC. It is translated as CASSTRGTIGANV. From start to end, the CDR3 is CASSTRGTIGANVLTF.

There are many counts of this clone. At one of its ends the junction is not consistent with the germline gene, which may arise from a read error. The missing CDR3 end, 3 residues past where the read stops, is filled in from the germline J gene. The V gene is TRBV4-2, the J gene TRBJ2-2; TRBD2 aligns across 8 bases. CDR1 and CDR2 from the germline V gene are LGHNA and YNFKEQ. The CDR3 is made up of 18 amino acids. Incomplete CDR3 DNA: TGCGCCAGCAGCGAAAGGGCCCACGGGACTAGGAGTACCGGGGAG. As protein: CASSERAHGTRSTGE. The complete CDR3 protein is CASSERAHGTRSTGELFF.

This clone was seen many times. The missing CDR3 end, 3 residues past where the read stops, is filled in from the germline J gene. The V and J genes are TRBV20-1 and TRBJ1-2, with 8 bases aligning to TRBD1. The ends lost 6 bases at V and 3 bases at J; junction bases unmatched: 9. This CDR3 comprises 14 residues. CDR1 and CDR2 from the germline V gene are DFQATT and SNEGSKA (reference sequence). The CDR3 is CSARIQGAHYGYTF. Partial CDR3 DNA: TGCAGTGCCAGAATTCAGGGGGCTCACTATGGC.

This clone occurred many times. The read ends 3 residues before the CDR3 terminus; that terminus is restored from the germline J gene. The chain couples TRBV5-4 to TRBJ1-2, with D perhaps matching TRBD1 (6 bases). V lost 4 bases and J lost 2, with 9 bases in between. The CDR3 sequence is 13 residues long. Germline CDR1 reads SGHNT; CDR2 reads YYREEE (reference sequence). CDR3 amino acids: CASSLRGNYGYTF. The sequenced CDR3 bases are TGTGCCAGCAGCCTCAGGGGAAACTATGGC. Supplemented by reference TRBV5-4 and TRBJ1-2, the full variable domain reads ETGVTQSPTHLIKTRGQQVTLRCSSQSGHNTVSWYQQALGQGPQFIFQYYREEENGRGNFPPRFSGLQFPNYSSELNVNALELDDSALYLCASSLRGNYGYTFGSGTRLTVV.

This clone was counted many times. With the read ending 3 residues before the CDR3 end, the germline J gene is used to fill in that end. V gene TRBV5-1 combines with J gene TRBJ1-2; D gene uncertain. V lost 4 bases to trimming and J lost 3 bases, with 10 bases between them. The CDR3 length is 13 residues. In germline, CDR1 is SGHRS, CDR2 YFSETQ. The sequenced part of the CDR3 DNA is TGCGCCAGCAGCAATGTTCAGGACTATGGC. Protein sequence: CASSNVQDYG. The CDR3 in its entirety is CASSNVQDYGYTF.

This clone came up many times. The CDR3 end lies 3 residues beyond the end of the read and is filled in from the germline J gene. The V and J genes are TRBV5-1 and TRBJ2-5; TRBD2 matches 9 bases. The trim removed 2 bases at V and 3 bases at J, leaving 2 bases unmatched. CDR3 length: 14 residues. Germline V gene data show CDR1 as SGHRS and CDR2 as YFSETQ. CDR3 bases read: TGCGCCAGCAGCTTCCCTAGCGGGGAAGAGACC. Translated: CASSFPSGEET. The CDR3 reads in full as CASSFPSGEETQYF.

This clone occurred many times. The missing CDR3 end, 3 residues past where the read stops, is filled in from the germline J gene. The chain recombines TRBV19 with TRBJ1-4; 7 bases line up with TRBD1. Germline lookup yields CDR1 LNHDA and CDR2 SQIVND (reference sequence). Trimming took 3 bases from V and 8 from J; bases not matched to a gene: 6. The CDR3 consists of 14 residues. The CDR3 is CASSIPAGGEKLFF. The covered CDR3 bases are TGTGCCAGTAGTATCCCTGCAGGGGGAGAAAAA.

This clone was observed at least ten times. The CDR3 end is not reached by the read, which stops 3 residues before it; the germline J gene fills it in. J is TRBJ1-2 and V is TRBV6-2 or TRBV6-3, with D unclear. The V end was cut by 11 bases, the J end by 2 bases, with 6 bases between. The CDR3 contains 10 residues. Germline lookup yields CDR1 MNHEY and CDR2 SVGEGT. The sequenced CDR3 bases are TGTGCCTCAGGCAACTATGGC. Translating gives CASGNYG. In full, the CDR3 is CASGNYGYTF.

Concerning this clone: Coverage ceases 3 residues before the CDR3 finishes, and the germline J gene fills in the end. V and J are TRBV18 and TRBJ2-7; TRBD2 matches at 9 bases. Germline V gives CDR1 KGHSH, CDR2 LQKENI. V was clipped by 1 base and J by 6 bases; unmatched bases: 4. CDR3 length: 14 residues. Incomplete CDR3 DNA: TGTGCCAGCTCACCACTCCCTAGCGGGGTCGAG. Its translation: CASSPLPSGVE. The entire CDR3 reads CASSPLPSGVEQYF.

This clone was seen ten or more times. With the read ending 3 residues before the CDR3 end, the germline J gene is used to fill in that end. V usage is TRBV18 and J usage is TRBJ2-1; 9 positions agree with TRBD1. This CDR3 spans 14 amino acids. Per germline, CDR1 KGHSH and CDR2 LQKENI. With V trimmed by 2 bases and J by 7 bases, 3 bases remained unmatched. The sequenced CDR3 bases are TGTGCCAGCTCACCAAGAGGGACAGGGAATGAG. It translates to CASSPRGTGNE. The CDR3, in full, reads CASSPRGTGNEQFF.

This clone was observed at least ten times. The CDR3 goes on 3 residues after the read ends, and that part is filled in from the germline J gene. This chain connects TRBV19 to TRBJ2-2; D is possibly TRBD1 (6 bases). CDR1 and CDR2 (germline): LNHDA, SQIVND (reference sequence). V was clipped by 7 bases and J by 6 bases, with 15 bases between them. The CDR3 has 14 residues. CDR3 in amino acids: CASTMNRASGELFF. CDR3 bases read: TGTGCCAGTACTATGAACAGGGCCTCCGGGGAG. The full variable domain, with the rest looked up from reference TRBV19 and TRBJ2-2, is DGGITQSPKYLFRKEGQNVTLSCEQNLNHDAMYWYRQDPGQGLRLIYYSQIVNDFQKGDIAEGYSVSREKKESFPLTVTSAQKNPTAFYLCASTMNRASGELFFGEGSRLTVL.

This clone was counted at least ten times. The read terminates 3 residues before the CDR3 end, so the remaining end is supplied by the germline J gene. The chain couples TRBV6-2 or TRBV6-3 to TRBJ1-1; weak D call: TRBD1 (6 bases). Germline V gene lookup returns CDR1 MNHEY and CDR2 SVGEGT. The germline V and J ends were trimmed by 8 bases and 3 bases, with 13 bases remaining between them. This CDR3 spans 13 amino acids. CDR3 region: CASLGALDTEAFF. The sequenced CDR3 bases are TGTGCCAGCCTGGGGGCTCTGGACACTGAA.

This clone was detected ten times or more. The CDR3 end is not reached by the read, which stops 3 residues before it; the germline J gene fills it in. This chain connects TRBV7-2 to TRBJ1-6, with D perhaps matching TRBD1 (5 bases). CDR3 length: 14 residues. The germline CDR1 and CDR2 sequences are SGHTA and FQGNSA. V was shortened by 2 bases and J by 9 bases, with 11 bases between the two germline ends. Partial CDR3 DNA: TGTGCCAGCAGCTTATTAGCAGGGAGTTCACCC. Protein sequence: CASSLLAGSSP. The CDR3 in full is CASSLLAGSSPLHF.

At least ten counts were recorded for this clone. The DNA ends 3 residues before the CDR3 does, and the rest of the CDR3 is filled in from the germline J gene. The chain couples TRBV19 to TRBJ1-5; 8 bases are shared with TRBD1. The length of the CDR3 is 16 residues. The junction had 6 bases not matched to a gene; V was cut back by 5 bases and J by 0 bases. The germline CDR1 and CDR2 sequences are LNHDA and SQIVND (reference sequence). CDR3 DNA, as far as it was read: TGTGCCAGTAGTGACAGGGGTAGGGATAGCAATCAGCCC. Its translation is CASSDRGRDSNQP. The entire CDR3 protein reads CASSDRGRDSNQPQHF. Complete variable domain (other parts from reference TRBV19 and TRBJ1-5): DGGITQSPKYLFRKEGQNVTLSCEQNLNHDAMYWYRQDPGQGLRLIYYSQIVNDFQKGDIAEGYSVSREKKESFPLTVTSAQKNPTAFYLCASSDRGRDSNQPQHFGDGTRLSIL.

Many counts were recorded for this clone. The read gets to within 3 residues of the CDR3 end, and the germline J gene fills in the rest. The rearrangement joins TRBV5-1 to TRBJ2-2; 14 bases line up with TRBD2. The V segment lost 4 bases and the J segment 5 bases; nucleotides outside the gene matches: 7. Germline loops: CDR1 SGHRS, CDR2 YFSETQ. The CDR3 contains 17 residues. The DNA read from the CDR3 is TGCGCCAGCAGCAATCCGGGACTAGCGGGAGTGACCGGGGAG. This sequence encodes CASSNPGLAGVTGE. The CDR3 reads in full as CASSNPGLAGVTGELFF.

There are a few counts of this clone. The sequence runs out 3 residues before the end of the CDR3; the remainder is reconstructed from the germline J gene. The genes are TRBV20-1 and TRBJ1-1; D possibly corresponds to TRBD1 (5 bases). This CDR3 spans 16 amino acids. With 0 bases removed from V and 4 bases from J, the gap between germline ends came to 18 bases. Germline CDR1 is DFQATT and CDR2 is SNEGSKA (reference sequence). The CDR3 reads CSARDLSQGESTEAFF. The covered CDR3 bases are TGCAGTGCTAGAGATCTAAGCCAGGGTGAAAGCACTGAA.

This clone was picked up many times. The chain's CDR3 is CASRTEKYQETQYF. The CDR3 bases that were read are TGTGCCAGCAGGACAGAGAAGTACCAAGAGACC. The J gene is TRBJ2-5, the V gene TRBV7-2, with a possible D match to TRBD1 (5 bases). The DNA ends 3 residues before the CDR3 does, and the rest of the CDR3 is filled in from the germline J gene. This CDR3 contains 14 residues. CDR1 SGHTA and CDR2 FQGNSA come from the germline V gene. The V end lost 6 bases, the J end lost 0 bases, and 11 bases lay between the germline ends.

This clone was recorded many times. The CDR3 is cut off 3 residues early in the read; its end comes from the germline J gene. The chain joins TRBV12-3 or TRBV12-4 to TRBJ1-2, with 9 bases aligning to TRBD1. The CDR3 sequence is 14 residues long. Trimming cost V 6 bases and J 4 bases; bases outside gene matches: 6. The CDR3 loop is CASSPGTGPYGYTF. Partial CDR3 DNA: TGTGCCAGCAGCCCCGGGACAGGGCCCTATGGC.

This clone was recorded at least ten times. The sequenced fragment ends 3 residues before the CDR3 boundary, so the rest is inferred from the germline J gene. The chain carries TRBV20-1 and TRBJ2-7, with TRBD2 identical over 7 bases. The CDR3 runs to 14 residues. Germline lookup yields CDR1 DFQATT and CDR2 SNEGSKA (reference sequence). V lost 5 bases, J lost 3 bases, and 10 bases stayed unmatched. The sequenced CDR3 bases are TGCAGTGCTGCCGACCGAACTAGCGACTACGAG. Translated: CSAADRTSDYE. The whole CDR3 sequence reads CSAADRTSDYEQYF.

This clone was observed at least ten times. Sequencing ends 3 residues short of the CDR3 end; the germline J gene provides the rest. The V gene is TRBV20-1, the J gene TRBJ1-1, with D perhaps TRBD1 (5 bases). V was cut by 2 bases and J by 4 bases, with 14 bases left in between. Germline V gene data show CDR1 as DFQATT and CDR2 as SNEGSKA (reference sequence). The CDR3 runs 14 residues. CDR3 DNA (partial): TGCAGTGCTAGACCCCCCTCCGACAGCACTGAA. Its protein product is CSARPPSDSTE. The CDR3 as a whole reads CSARPPSDSTEAFF.

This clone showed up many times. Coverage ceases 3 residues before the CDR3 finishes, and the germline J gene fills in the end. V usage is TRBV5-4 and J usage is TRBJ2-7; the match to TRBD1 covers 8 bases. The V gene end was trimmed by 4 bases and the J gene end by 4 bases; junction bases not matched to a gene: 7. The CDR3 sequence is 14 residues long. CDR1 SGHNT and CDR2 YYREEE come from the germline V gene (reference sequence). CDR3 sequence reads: CASSLGQGRYEQYF. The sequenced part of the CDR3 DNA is TGTGCCAGCAGCCTCGGACAGGGTCGGTACGAG.

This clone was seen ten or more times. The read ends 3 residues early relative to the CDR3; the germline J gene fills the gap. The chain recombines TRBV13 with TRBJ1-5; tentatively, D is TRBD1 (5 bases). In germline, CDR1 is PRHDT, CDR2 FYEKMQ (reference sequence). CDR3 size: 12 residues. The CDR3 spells CASSIAGLPQHF. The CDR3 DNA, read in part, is TGTGCCAGCAGCATAGCAGGGCTTCCC.